The T cell receptor beta chain described here comes from a study of OX40 agonist ivuxolimab in advanced cancers. The overall study: Patients in the trial were receiving intravenous ivuxolimab every 2 weeks, at doses of 0.01 to 10 mg/kg. Averaging about 60 years in age, with a range of roughly 20 to 79, the cohort was approximately 83% male.

Germline V gene data show CDR1 as SEHNR and CDR2 as FQNEAQ (reference sequence). V lost 5 bases and J 2 bases, leaving 10 bases between the germline ends. This CDR3 contains 14 residues. Here immunoSEQ multiplex PCR was the method, and the copy in TCRdb shows in-frame clones only, minus some. This table holds about 140,000 clones, 90% found once. Study-wide results and caveats: Partial responders receiving 0.1-3.0 mg/kg showed among the lowest clonal expansion. Fewer expanded clones were found on average in CD4+ than in CD8+ T cells.

Note on this clone: Its antigen is not identified.

Source: CD4+ or CD8+ T cells sorted from blood, taken in a trial of the OX40 agonist ivuxolimab. The clonotype was recovered from an adult with an advanced solid tumor such as melanoma, head and neck, liver or kidney cancer. The chain uses TRBV7-9 and TRBJ1-3; D perhaps matches TRBD1 (5 bases). The CDR3 is CASSTGTPGNTIYF. CDR3 coding DNA: TGTGCCAGCAGCACCGGGACGCCTGGAAACACCATATATTTT.